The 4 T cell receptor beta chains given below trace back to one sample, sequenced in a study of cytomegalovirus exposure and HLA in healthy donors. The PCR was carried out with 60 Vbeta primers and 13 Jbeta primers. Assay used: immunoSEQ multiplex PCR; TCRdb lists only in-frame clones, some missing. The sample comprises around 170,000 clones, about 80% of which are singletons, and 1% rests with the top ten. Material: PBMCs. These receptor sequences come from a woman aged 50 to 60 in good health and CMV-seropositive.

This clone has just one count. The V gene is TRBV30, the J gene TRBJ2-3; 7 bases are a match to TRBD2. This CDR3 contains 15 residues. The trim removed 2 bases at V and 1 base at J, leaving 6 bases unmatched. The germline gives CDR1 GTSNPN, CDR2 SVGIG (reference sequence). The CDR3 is CAWSSGGRGTDTQYF. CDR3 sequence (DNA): TGTGCCTGGAGTAGCGGCGGGAGAGGCACAGATACGCAGTATTTT.

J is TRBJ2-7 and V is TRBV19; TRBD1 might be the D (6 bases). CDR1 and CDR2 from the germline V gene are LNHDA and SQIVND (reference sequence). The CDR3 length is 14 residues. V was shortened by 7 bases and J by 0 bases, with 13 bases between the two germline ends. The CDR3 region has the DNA TGTGCCAGTAAGGACAGCCCTAGCTCCTACGAGCAGTACTTC. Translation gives CASKDSPSSYEQYF.

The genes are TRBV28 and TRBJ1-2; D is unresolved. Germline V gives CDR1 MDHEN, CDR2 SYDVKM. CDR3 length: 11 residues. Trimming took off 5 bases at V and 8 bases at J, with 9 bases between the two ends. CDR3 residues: CASSATRGYTF. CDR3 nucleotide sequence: TGTGCCAGCAGTGCGACAAGGGGCTACACCTTC.

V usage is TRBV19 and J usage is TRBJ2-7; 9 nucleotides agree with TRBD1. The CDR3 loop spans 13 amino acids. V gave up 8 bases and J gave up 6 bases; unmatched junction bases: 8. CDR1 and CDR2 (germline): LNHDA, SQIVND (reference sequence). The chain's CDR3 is CASAGTGYSEQYF. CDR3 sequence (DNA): TGTGCCAGTGCCGGGACAGGGTATTCCGAGCAGTACTTC.